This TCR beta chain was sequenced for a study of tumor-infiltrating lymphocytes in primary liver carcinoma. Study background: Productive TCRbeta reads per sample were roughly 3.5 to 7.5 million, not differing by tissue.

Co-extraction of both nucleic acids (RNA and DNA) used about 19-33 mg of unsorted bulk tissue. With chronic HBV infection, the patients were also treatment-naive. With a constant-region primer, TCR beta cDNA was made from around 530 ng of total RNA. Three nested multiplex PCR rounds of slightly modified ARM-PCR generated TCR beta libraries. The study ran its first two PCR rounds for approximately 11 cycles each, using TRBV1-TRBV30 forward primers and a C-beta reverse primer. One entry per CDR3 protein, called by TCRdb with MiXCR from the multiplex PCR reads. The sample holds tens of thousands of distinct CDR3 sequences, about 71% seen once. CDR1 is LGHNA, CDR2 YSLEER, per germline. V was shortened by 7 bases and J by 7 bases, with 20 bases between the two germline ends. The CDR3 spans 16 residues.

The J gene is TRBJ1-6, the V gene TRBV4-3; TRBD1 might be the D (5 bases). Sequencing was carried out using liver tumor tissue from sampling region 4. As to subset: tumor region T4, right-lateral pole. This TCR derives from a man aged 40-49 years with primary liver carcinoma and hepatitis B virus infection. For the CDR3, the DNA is TGCGCCAGCAACTCCTGGAAGAGGGGAAGGAATTCACCCCTCCACTTT. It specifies CASNSWKRGRNSPLHF.